Below are 10 T cell receptor beta chains sequenced from a single sample in a study of shared T cell receptors in the human thymus. This table comes from immunoSEQ multiplex PCR, and its TCRdb copy is limited to in-frame clones, with some not included. The sample has 650,000 to 950,000 clones, 80% to 90% seen once; the top ten hold under 0.012%. This same sample was also taken into another study, of human thymus T cells.

Material: thymocytes. These receptors were obtained from a girl less than two years old with a congenital heart defect.

The chain has TRBV5-6 and TRBJ1-1, with 8 nucleotides matching TRBD1. Trimming took 0 bases from V and 3 from J; bases not matched to a gene: 7. The length of the CDR3 is 16 residues. CDR1 and CDR2 from the germline V gene are SGHDT and YYEEEE. CDR3 nucleotide sequence: TGTGCCAGCAGCTTGGAGATGGGACAGGACCACACTGAAGCTTTCTTT. Protein product: CASSLEMGQDHTEAFF.

This sequence joins TRBV5-6 and TRBJ2-7; 9 bases agree with TRBD1. Germline CDR1 SGHDT, CDR2 YYEEEE. V lost 0 bases to trimming and J lost 2 bases; unmatched junction nucleotides: 6. The CDR3 is made up of 16 amino acids. The DNA of the CDR3 is TGTGCCAGCAGCTTGGGGGGGAACAGGGGGCCCTACGAGCAGTACTTC. Its protein is CASSLGGNRGPYEQYF.

The rearrangement uses TRBV5-1 and TRBJ2-3, with 16 bases identical to TRBD2. The J segment lost 2 bases and the V segment lost 7 bases, leaving 10 bases of the junction unmatched. Looked up from germline, CDR1 is SGHRS and CDR2 is YFSETQ. The CDR3 consists of 18 residues. CDR3 sequence (DNA): TGCGCCAGCGGACCTTCGGGACTAGCGGGGGGGCTCACAGATACGCAGTATTTT. It yields the protein CASGPSGLAGGLTDTQYF.

This clone came up once. The V call is TRBV28, the J call TRBJ2-1; 12 bases match TRBD2. This CDR3 region has 20 residues. Unmatched junction bases numbered 18, after V lost 5 bases and J lost 4 bases. The germline gives CDR1 MDHEN, CDR2 SYDVKM. The CDR3 sequence: CASSLPLSSGGEGIYNEQFF. DNA of the CDR3: TGTGCCAGCAGTCTCCCCCTGTCTAGCGGGGGGGAGGGAATATACAATGAGCAGTTCTTC.

This chain connects TRBV14 to TRBJ1-3; unclear D gene. Germline V CDR1 and CDR2: SGHDN, FVKESK. The CDR3 sequence is 16 residues long. Trimming removed 0 bases at V and 0 bases at J, with 9 bases between. The CDR3 is CASSQDPSYSGNTIYF. CDR3 sequence (DNA): TGTGCCAGCAGCCAAGATCCAAGCTACTCTGGAAACACCATATATTTT.

This rearrangement joins TRBV7-2 to TRBJ1-5, with D uncertain. V lost 4 bases to trimming and J lost 4 bases, with 8 bases between them. The CDR3 consists of 13 residues. Germline loops: CDR1 SGHTA, CDR2 FQGNSA. As DNA, the CDR3 is TGTGCCAGCAGCTCCCAGGTAAATCAGCCCCAGCATTTT. Translation: CASSSQVNQPQHF.

This clone was seen a few times. The J gene is TRBJ2-1, the V gene TRBV25-1; TRBD1 matches at 7 bases. V lost 4 bases to trimming and J lost 5 bases; unmatched junction nucleotides: 8. Germline V CDR1 and CDR2: MGHDK, SYGVNS. CDR3 length: 15 amino acids. The CDR3 region is CASSGRGQADNEQFF. The CDR3 DNA reads as TGTGCCAGCAGTGGAAGAGGACAGGCCGACAATGAGCAGTTCTTC. Variable domain in full (rest from reference TRBV25-1 and TRBJ2-1): EADIYQTPRYLVIGTGKKITLECSQTMGHDKMYWYQQDPGMELHLIHYSYGVNSTEKGDLSSESTVSRIRTEHFPLTLESARPSHTSQYLCASSGRGQADNEQFFGPGTRLTVL.

This chain joins TRBV4-1 and TRBJ2-2; 7 positions agree with TRBD2. V was clipped by 0 bases and J by 1 base; unmatched bases: 8. There are 18 residues in the CDR3. CDR1 and CDR2 from the germline V gene are MGHRA and YSYEKL. Here the CDR3 reads CASSQDRAGRGNTGELFF. DNA of the CDR3: TGCGCCAGCAGCCAAGATCGGGCAGGGAGGGGGAACACCGGGGAGCTGTTTTTT.

The chain combines TRBV5-1 with TRBJ2-5, with TRBD2 identical over 7 bases. The junction had 13 bases not matched to a gene; V was cut back by 3 bases and J by 5 bases. This CDR3 region has 16 residues. Germline CDR1 is SGHRS and CDR2 is YFSETQ. CDR3 nucleotides: TGCGCCAGCAGCTATGACACTGGGAGGGAGGACGAGACCCAGTACTTC. Amino acid sequence: CASSYDTGREDETQYF.

This sequence joins TRBV6-6 and TRBJ1-2; tentatively, D is TRBD1 (5 bases). Germline CDR1 reads MNHNY; CDR2 reads SVGAGI (reference sequence). This CDR3 region has 14 residues. The V gene lost 0 bases and the J gene lost 8 bases, with 13 bases spanning the gap. DNA of the CDR3: TGTGCCAGCAGTTACTCGATCGGGGGAAACGGCTACACCTTC. It yields the protein CASSYSIGGNGYTF.